This T cell receptor beta chain was sequenced for a study of cytotoxic CD8 clonotypes in ibrutinib-treated CLL. This clone was seen a few times. Assay: immunoSEQ multiplex PCR; the TCRdb copy retains only in-frame clones and omits some. The data contain about 140,000 clones, around 82% of them seen just once; the ten biggest clones take up approximately 7.6%. CDR3 length: 14 amino acids. The V gene end was trimmed by 6 bases and the J gene end by 10 bases; junction bases not matched to a gene: 10. CDR1 MNHEY and CDR2 SVGAGI come from the germline V gene. The clonotype was recovered from a human donor with chronic lymphocytic leukemia. The chain links TRBV6-5 to TRBJ2-3; 10 bases align to TRBD2. The specimen was PBMCs, collected after 36 months of ibrutinib treatment. The CDR3: CASREPGTSAAQYF. The CDR3 DNA is TGTGCCAGCAGGGAGCCGGGGACTAGCGCGGCGCAGTATTTT.